The clone carrying this TCR beta chain showed up just once. What it binds is not known. Using immunoSEQ multiplex PCR, the repertoire was profiled, and TCRdb retains in-frame clones only, with some absent. The data show fewer than 250,000 clones, with around 93% seen just once and roughly 1% held by the top ten. These data come from a study of T cell responses to AZD1222 COVID-19 vaccine. Study-wide results and caveats: The study sampled repertoires only after the peak T cell response. Compared with day 0, the breadth and depth of the Spike-specific TCR repertoire rose significantly after two doses of AZD1222. Nearly half of unique spike-specific TCRs reportedly avoided B.1.351 and B.1.1.7 mutated regions. Donors were mostly white British, more females; clonal diversity possibly underestimated.

Trimming at V came to 2 bases and at J to 8 bases, leaving 5 bases not matched to a gene. Germline V CDR1 and CDR2: MNHNS, SASEGT. This CDR3 is built from 14 residues. The source material was peripheral blood, sampled on day 0 of MenACWY control vaccination. This receptor was obtained from an adult in good health. J is TRBJ1-4 and V is TRBV6-1; TRBD1 matches at 7 bases. This CDR3 is CASSEPGTDEKLFF. The CDR3 region has the DNA TGTGCCAGCAGTGAACCAGGGACAGACGAAAAACTGTTTTTT.